Below, 24 T cell receptor beta chains from the same sample are listed, as sequenced in a study of T cell responses to AZD1222 COVID-19 vaccine listed by TCRdb under 2021. In the paper's terms, the time point label means: about 28 days (+/-7) after the second vaccine dose. Receptors were amplified or captured by the immunoSEQ multiplex PCR assay. TCRdb re-hosts the immuneACCESS table, in-frame sequences only. Its copies lack some clones; in the studies checked, an unresolved V gene accounts for under half of them, and the cause for the rest is not known. For this sample the table gives about 120,000 clones, of which roughly 91% were detected only once. In total, the top ten clones hold 5% of the sample. Sequencing was performed on peripheral blood, taken 28 days after the second AZD1222 dose. The receptors were gathered from an adult who received the AZD1222 COVID-19 vaccine.

This chain links TRBV28 with TRBJ1-1; D perhaps matches TRBD1 (5 bases). There are 16 residues in the CDR3. Germline V gene lookup returns CDR1 MDHEN and CDR2 SYDVKM. Between the trimmed V and J ends, which lost 3 bases and 3 bases, there was a span of 17 bases. The CDR3 DNA reads TGTGCCAGCAGTTTCACCTACAGGAGGCTCGACACTGAAGCTTTCTTT. Translated, it gives CASSFTYRRLDTEAFF.

This clone occurred once. The chain links TRBV9 to TRBJ2-3; 12 nucleotides align to TRBD2. Trimming took 5 bases from V and 4 from J; bases not matched to a gene: 14. The CDR3 spans 18 residues. Germline CDR1 SGDLS, CDR2 YYNGEE. The CDR3 reads CASSSPGASGGAADTQYF. The DNA for the CDR3 is TGTGCCAGCAGTTCCCCTGGGGCTAGCGGGGGGGCAGCAGATACGCAGTATTTT.

The rearrangement links TRBV20-1 to TRBJ2-7, with 7 bases matching TRBD1. J was trimmed by 3 bases and V by 5 bases; bases with no gene match: 1. Germline CDR1 reads DFQATT; CDR2 reads SNEGSKA (reference sequence). This CDR3 spans 11 amino acids. CDR3 sequence reads: CSAGDSYEQYF. Here the CDR3 DNA reads TGCAGTGCTGGGGACAGCTACGAGCAGTACTTC.

DNA for the CDR3: TGTGCCAGCGCCCCGGGCCCGTATGGCTACACCTTC. It is translated as CASAPGPYGYTF. The genes are TRBV11-2 and TRBJ1-2; D is uncertain. Trimming stripped 8 bases from V and 5 bases from J, with 12 bases between. Germline CDR1 reads SGHAT; CDR2 reads FQNNGV. The CDR3 has 12 residues. The variable domain in full, with the rest retrieved from reference TRBV11-2 and TRBJ1-2, is EAGVAQSPRYKIIEKRQSVAFWCNPISGHATLYWYQQILGQGPKLLIQFQNNGVVDDSQLPKDRFSAERLKGVDSTLKIQPAKLEDSAVYLCASAPGPYGYTFGSGTRLTVV.

The chain uses TRBV5-1 and TRBJ2-1, with 9 bases fitting TRBD2. CDR3 length: 15 residues. Looked up from germline, CDR1 is SGHRS and CDR2 is YFSETQ. V shed 2 bases, J shed 3 bases, and the junction held 3 bases outside the gene matches. This CDR3 is CASSLAGGNYNEQFF. The CDR3 DNA reads TGCGCCAGCAGCTTAGCGGGGGGAAACTACAATGAGCAGTTCTTC.

The chain is built from TRBV20-1 and TRBJ2-3; no clear D. Germline-derived CDR1 and CDR2 are DFQATT and SNEGSKA (reference sequence). The length of the CDR3 is 14 residues. The V gene lost 3 bases and the J gene lost 1 base, with 11 bases spanning the gap. Here the CDR3 reads CSASYQRGTDTQYF. The CDR3 DNA reads TGCAGTGCTAGTTACCAGCGTGGCACAGATACGCAGTATTTT.

The chain uses TRBV7-8 and TRBJ1-5, with D unresolved. V lost 2 bases, J lost 1 base, and 9 bases lay in between. The germline V gene has CDR1 SGHVS and CDR2 FQNEAQ. The CDR3 contains 15 residues. The CDR3 DNA reads as TGTGCCAGCAGCTTATATCCCCGAAGCAATCAGCCCCAGCATTTT. Protein: CASSLYPRSNQPQHF.

This chain connects TRBV3-1 (or the pseudogene TRBV3-2) to TRBJ2-2; D uncertain. The CDR3 totals 16 residues. Germline V gene sequence: CDR1 LGHDT, CDR2 YNNKEL (reference sequence). V dropped 4 bases and J dropped 0 bases, with 12 bases sitting between them. The CDR3 nucleotides are TGTGCCAGCAGCCTCCAGGAGTTTGCGAACACCGGGGAGCTGTTTTTT. It translates to CASSLQEFANTGELFF.

The rearrangement uses TRBV2 and TRBJ2-6; 8 bases are shared with TRBD1. The germline V gene has CDR1 SNHLY and CDR2 FYNNEI. This CDR3 is built from 16 residues. Trimming took 4 bases from V and 4 from J; bases not matched to a gene: 6. The CDR3 spells CASSANRGMGANVLTF. DNA of the CDR3: TGTGCCAGCAGTGCTAACAGGGGGATGGGGGCCAACGTCCTGACTTTC.

The chain links TRBV7-8 to TRBJ2-7; 7 positions match TRBD1. The germline gives CDR1 SGHVS, CDR2 FQNEAQ. V was clipped by 1 base and J by 4 bases; unmatched bases: 10. This CDR3 has 16 residues. CDR3: CASSLEDRRLLYEQYF. CDR3 nucleotides: TGTGCCAGCAGCTTAGAGGACAGGCGTCTATTGTACGAGCAGTACTTC. Variable domain in full (rest from reference TRBV7-8 and TRBJ2-7): GAGVSQSPRYKVAKRGQDVALRCDPISGHVSLFWYQQALGQGPEFLTYFQNEAQLDKSGLPSDRFFAERPEGSVSTLKIQRTQQEDSAVYLCASSLEDRRLLYEQYFGPGTRLTVT.

This sequence joins TRBV2 and TRBJ2-1; D is perhaps TRBD2 (6 bases). Between the trimmed V and J ends, which lost 4 bases and 7 bases, there was a span of 14 bases. Germline V gene sequence: CDR1 SNHLY, CDR2 FYNNEI. CDR3 size: 14 residues. CDR3 DNA sequence: TGTGCCAGCAGTGTCATGCGGGGATCTAATGAGCAGTTCTTC. Residues: CASSVMRGSNEQFF.

The chain uses TRBV5-4 and TRBJ1-2; no firm D call. V shed 0 bases and J shed 11 bases, with 11 bases lying between them. Germline V lookup: CDR1 SGHNT, CDR2 YYREEE (reference sequence). The CDR3 has 12 amino acids. The CDR3 is CASSLAEAGYTF. In DNA, the CDR3 is TGTGCCAGCAGCTTGGCCGAGGCGGGGTACACCTTC.

The chain employs TRBV29-1 and TRBJ2-3, with TRBD1 identical over 8 bases. The V segment lost 7 bases and the J segment 4 bases; nucleotides outside the gene matches: 10. The CDR3 length is 14 residues. CDR1 is SQVTM, CDR2 ANQGSEA, per germline. The CDR3 region has the DNA TGCAGCGCCCCAGGGGGCGCTTTAGCAGATACGCAGTATTTT. Translation gives CSAPGGALADTQYF.

This rearrangement joins TRBV19 to TRBJ1-2; tentatively, D is TRBD1 (5 bases). Trimming pared 5 bases from V and 6 bases from J, leaving 16 bases between. The CDR3 contains 14 residues. Germline-derived CDR1 and CDR2 are LNHDA and SQIVND (reference sequence). The CDR3 DNA reads as TGTGCCAGTAGTCCGGGACTAGGGGTAGATGGCTACACCTTC. This translates into CASSPGLGVDGYTF.

This clone was counted a single time. The rearrangement uses TRBV12-5 and TRBJ1-3; D unclear. Trimming left V 5 bases short and J 4 bases short, with 9 bases between. This CDR3 contains 13 residues. Germline lookup yields CDR1 LGHNT and CDR2 FRNRAP. The CDR3 sequence: CASGPAGGNTIYF. CDR3 nucleotides: TGTGCTAGTGGTCCGGCCGGGGGAAACACCATATATTTT.

V gene TRBV3-1 (or the pseudogene TRBV3-2) combines with J gene TRBJ2-7; TRBD2 matches at 7 bases. After removal of 1 base from V and 0 bases from J, the junction contained 3 bases not matched to a gene. Germline V CDR1 and CDR2: LGHDT, YNNKEL (reference sequence). The CDR3 runs to 15 residues. The CDR3 DNA reads as TGTGCCAGCAGCCAAGCGGCGGGAGCCTCCTACGAGCAGTACTTC. This encodes CASSQAAGASYEQYF.

The chain links TRBV6-5 to TRBJ2-1, with D maybe TRBD2 (6 bases). The V and J ends lost 4 bases and 0 bases respectively, with 13 bases between them. The CDR3 has 16 residues. Germline V gene lookup returns CDR1 MNHEY and CDR2 SVGAGI. DNA for the CDR3: TGTGCCAGCAGTTTCGGCGGGATGAGCTCCTACAATGAGCAGTTCTTC. Encoded protein: CASSFGGMSSYNEQFF.

The genes are TRBV7-8 and TRBJ1-2; D is unresolved. CDR1 SGHVS and CDR2 FQNEAQ come from the germline V gene. V dropped 5 bases and J dropped 4 bases, with 17 bases sitting between them. The CDR3 consists of 15 residues. The CDR3 sequence: CASSIDSSRTYGYTF. CDR3 coding DNA: TGTGCCAGCAGCATCGACTCGAGCAGAACCTATGGCTACACCTTC.

The chain links TRBV7-2 to TRBJ1-3; no firm D call. The CDR3 consists of 16 residues. Trimming removed 1 base at V and 3 bases at J, with 13 bases between. From germline, CDR1 is SGHTA and CDR2 FQGNSA. The CDR3, as DNA: TGTGCCAGCAGCTTAGTCGGCCAGGTTAATGGAAACACCATATATTTT. Protein sequence: CASSLVGQVNGNTIYF. Filled out from reference TRBV7-2 and TRBJ1-3, the complete variable domain reads GAGVSQSPSNKVTEKGKDVELRCDPISGHTALYWYRQSLGQGLEFLIYFQGNSAPDKSGLPSDRFSAERTGGSVSTLTIQRTQQEDSAVYLCASSLVGQVNGNTIYFGEGSWLTVV.

The genes are TRBV19 and TRBJ2-7; the D is unclear. The germline V and J ends were trimmed by 1 base and 6 bases, with 16 bases remaining between them. Germline V gene sequence: CDR1 LNHDA, CDR2 SQIVND (reference sequence). The CDR3 contains 15 residues. CDR3 protein: CASSIGAGAGLEQYF. In DNA form, the CDR3 reads TGTGCCAGTAGTATAGGGGCAGGCGCTGGCCTCGAGCAGTACTTC. Filled out from reference TRBV19 and TRBJ2-7, the complete variable domain reads DGGITQSPKYLFRKEGQNVTLSCEQNLNHDAMYWYRQDPGQGLRLIYYSQIVNDFQKGDIAEGYSVSREKKESFPLTVTSAQKNPTAFYLCASSIGAGAGLEQYFGPGTRLTVT.

The chain links TRBV7-9 to TRBJ1-1; D unresolved. This CDR3 region has 15 residues. From germline, CDR1 is SEHNR and CDR2 FQNEAQ (reference sequence). Trimming stripped 8 bases from V and 1 base from J, with 17 bases between. The DNA of the CDR3 is TGTGCCAGCGACAATGGCGGGCACCAGAACACTGAAGCTTTCTTT. Residues: CASDNGGHQNTEAFF. The full variable domain, rest sourced from reference TRBV7-9 and TRBJ1-1, is DTGVSQNPRHKITKRGQNVTFRCDPISEHNRLYWYRQTLGQGPEFLTYFQNEAQLEKSRLLSDRFSAERPKGSFSTLEIQRTEQGDSAMYLCASDNGGHQNTEAFFGQGTRLTVV.

The V gene is TRBV11-2, the J gene TRBJ1-2; perhaps TRBD1 as D (5 bases). This CDR3 is built from 17 residues. Trimming stripped 2 bases from V and 8 bases from J, with 24 bases between. Germline V gene sequence: CDR1 SGHAT, CDR2 FQNNGV. The CDR3: CASSLRGALGRERGYTF. The CDR3 DNA is TGTGCCAGCAGCTTAAGAGGCGCCTTGGGACGGGAGCGAGGCTACACCTTC.

This chain joins TRBV27 and TRBJ1-2; D unclear. In germline, CDR1 is MNHEY, CDR2 SMNVEV (reference sequence). CDR3 size: 12 residues. The germline V and J ends were trimmed by 8 bases and 8 bases, with 15 bases remaining between them. The CDR3 here is CASRRGSGGYTF. CDR3 DNA sequence: TGTGCCAGCCGCCGAGGGTCGGGGGGCTACACCTTC.

The rearrangement joins TRBV18 to TRBJ1-2; D not resolved. V dropped 3 bases and J dropped 1 base, with 9 bases sitting between them. This CDR3 spans 14 amino acids. CDR1 is KGHSH and CDR2 is LQKENI in the germline V gene. This CDR3 reads CASSPTWLNYGYTF. Written as DNA, the CDR3 is TGTGCCAGCTCACCGACTTGGCTTAACTATGGCTACACCTTC. Drawing the rest from reference TRBV18 and TRBJ1-2, the complete variable domain is NAGVMQNPRHLVRRRGQEARLRCSPMKGHSHVYWYRQLPEEGLKFMVYLQKENIIDESGMPKERFSAEFPKEGPSILRIQQVVRGDSAAYFCASSPTWLNYGYTFGSGTRLTVV.